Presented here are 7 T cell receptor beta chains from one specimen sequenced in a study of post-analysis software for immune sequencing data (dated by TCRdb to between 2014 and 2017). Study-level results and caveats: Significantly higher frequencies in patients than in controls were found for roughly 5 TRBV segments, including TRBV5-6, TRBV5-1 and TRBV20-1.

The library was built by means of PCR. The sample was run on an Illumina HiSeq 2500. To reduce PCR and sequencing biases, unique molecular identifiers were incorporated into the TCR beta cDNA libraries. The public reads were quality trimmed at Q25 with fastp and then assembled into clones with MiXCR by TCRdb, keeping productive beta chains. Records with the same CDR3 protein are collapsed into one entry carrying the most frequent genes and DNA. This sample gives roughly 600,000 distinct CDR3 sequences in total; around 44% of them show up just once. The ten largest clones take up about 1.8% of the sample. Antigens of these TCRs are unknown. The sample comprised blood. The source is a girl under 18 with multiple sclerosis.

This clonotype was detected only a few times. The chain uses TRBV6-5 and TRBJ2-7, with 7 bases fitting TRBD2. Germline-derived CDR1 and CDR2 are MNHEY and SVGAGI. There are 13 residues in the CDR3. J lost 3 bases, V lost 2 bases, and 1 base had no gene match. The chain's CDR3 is CASSYGDYYEQYF. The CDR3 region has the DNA TGTGCCAGCAGTTACGGGGACTACTACGAGCAGTACTTC.

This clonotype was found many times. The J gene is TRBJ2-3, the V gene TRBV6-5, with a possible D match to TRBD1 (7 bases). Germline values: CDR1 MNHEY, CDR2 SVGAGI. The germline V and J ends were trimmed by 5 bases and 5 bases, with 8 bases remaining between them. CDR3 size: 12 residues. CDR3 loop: CASSQGGDTQYF. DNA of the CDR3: TGTGCCAGCAGTCAGGGGGGAGATACGCAGTATTTT.

CDR3 residues: CAISGGGIETQFF. The CDR3 nucleotides read TGTGCCATCAGTGGGGGAGGAATAGAGACCCAGTTCTTC. J is TRBJ2-1 and V is TRBV10-3; tentative D call: TRBD2 (6 bases). The CDR3 is made up of 13 amino acids. Germline assignment: CDR1 ENHRY and CDR2 SYGVKD. V lost 4 bases, J lost 13 bases, and 17 bases lay in between.

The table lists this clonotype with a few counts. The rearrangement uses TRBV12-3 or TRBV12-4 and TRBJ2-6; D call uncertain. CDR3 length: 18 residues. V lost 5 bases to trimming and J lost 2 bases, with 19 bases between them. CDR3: CASSPRTRRVAGANVLTF. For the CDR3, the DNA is TGTGCCAGCAGTCCACGGACGCGAAGGGTAGCTGGGGCCAACGTCCTGACTTTC.

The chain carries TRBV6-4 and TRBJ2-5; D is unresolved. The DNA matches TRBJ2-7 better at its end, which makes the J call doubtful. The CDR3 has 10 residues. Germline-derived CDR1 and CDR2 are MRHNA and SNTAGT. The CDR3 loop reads CATPTGEQYF. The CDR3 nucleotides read TGTGCCACCCCGACCGGCGAGCAGTACTTC.

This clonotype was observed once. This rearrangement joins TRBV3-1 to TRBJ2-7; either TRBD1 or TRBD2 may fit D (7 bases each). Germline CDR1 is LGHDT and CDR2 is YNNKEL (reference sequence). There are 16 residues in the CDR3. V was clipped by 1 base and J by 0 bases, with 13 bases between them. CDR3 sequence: CASSQGRGTASYEQYF. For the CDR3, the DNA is TGTGCCAGCAGCCAAGGGCGGGGGACAGCCTCCTACGAGCAGTACTTC.

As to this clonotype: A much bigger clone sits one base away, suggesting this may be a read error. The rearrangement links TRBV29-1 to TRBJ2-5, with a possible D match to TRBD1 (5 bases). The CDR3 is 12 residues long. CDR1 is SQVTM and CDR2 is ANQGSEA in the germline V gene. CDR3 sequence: CSHRQLQETRYF. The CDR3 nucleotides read TGCAGCCACCGACAGCTCCAAGAGACCCGGTACTTC.